A single sample gave rise to the 27 T cell receptor beta chains below, sequenced in a study of T cell responses to AZD1222 COVID-19 vaccine (dated by TCRdb to 2020 to 2022). Library creation used the immunoSEQ multiplex PCR assay. TCRdb provides this immuneACCESS table in a form limited to in-frame rearrangements. Some clones are lacking; in checked studies, under half of them reflect an unresolved V gene, and why the rest are absent is not known. The sample contains 150,000 to 200,000 clones, roughly nine tenths of them found a single time. The top ten clones comprise 1% to 1.4% of the sample. According to the study, the label for this sample's time point signals: about 28 days (+/-7) after the second vaccine dose. This material consisted of peripheral blood, taken 28 days after the second AZD1222 dose. These receptors came from an adult who received the AZD1222 COVID-19 vaccine.

CDR3 sequence: CASSPLADRNTEAFF. The CDR3 DNA reads as TGTGCCAGCTCACCGTTGGCGGATCGGAACACTGAAGCTTTCTTT. This sequence joins TRBV18 and TRBJ1-1; D is unresolved. This CDR3 is built from 15 residues. The germline V gene encodes CDR1 KGHSH and CDR2 LQKENI. V was trimmed by 3 bases and J by 1 base, leaving 12 bases between them. Full variable domain (remainder filled in from reference TRBV18 and TRBJ1-1): NAGVMQNPRHLVRRRGQEARLRCSPMKGHSHVYWYRQLPEEGLKFMVYLQKENIIDESGMPKERFSAEFPKEGPSILRIQQVVRGDSAAYFCASSPLADRNTEAFFGQGTRLTVV.

This rearrangement joins TRBV6-1 to TRBJ1-1; D ambiguous. Germline V gives CDR1 MNHNS, CDR2 SASEGT. Between the trimmed V and J ends, which lost 1 base and 3 bases, there was a span of 0 bases. The CDR3 runs 11 residues. The CDR3 DNA reads as TGTGCCAGCAGTGAAGACACTGAAGCTTTCTTT. Translation gives CASSEDTEAFF.

The chain uses TRBV7-9 and TRBJ2-5; D may match TRBD1 or TRBD2 (6 bases each). Trimming shortened V by 2 bases and J by 5 bases, and 15 bases separated the two germline ends. This CDR3 is 15 amino acids long. Germline lookup yields CDR1 SEHNR and CDR2 FQNEAQ (reference sequence). Written as DNA, the CDR3 is TGTGCCAGCAGCTTAAAGGCTAAGGGGGGTGAGACCCAGTACTTC. Encoded protein: CASSLKAKGGETQYF. The full variable domain, completed using reference TRBV7-9 and TRBJ2-5, is DTGVSQNPRHKITKRGQNVTFRCDPISEHNRLYWYRQTLGQGPEFLTYFQNEAQLEKSRLLSDRFSAERPKGSFSTLEIQRTEQGDSAMYLCASSLKAKGGETQYFGPGTRLLVL.

The chain joins TRBV12-3 or TRBV12-4 to TRBJ2-1, with D perhaps TRBD2 (7 bases). There are 13 residues in the CDR3. With 7 bases removed from V and 10 bases from J, the gap between germline ends came to 17 bases. Here the CDR3 DNA reads TGTGCCAGCACCACGCTGCGGGGGCGCGAGCAGTTCTTC. This codes for CASTTLRGREQFF.

The gene calls are TRBV20-1 and TRBJ1-5, with TRBD1 as a possible D gene (5 bases). The CDR3 has 16 residues. Per germline, CDR1 DFQATT and CDR2 SNEGSKA (reference sequence). V shed 3 bases and J shed 4 bases, with 19 bases lying between them. In DNA, the CDR3 is TGCAGTGCTAGTGGGGGGGTAGGCCGGTATAATCAGCCCCAGCATTTT. It specifies CSASGGVGRYNQPQHF.

J is TRBJ2-7 and V is TRBV19; 7 bases agree with TRBD2. V lost 4 bases to trimming and J lost 0 bases; unmatched junction nucleotides: 3. CDR1 and CDR2 (germline): LNHDA, SQIVND (reference sequence). This CDR3 comprises 14 residues. CDR3 in DNA: TGTGCCAGTAGTAGGGGGGGACCCTCCTACGAGCAGTACTTC. It codes for CASSRGGPSYEQYF.

This chain connects TRBV6-5 to TRBJ1-2; D gene uncertain. The CDR3 consists of 12 residues. Germline V gene sequence: CDR1 MNHEY, CDR2 SVGAGI. Trimming removed 7 bases from V and 8 bases from J, with 14 bases in between. CDR3: CASNPMAFGYTF. CDR3 DNA: TGTGCCAGCAATCCGATGGCCTTCGGCTACACCTTC.

This rearrangement joins TRBV2 to TRBJ2-1; 10 bases align to TRBD1. V lost 6 bases and J lost 9; bases outside the gene matches: 8. CDR1 is SNHLY, CDR2 FYNNEI, per germline. There are 14 residues in the CDR3. Here the CDR3 reads CASRTGQGGIEQFF. DNA of the CDR3: TGTGCCAGCAGGACTGGACAGGGGGGTATTGAGCAGTTCTTC. Together with reference TRBV2 and TRBJ2-1, the CDR3 gives the full variable domain: EPEVTQTPSHQVTQMGQEVILRCVPISNHLYFYWYRQILGQKVEFLVSFYNNEISEKSEIFDDQFSVERPDGSNFTLKIRSTKLEDSAMYFCASRTGQGGIEQFFGPGTRLTVL.

The chain links TRBV4-1 to TRBJ2-1; TRBD2 matches at 10 bases. The CDR3 has 14 residues. V lost 3 bases and J lost 8; bases outside the gene matches: 4. Germline V gene sequence: CDR1 MGHRA, CDR2 YSYEKL. The CDR3 DNA reads as TGCGCCAGCAGCCAGGGACTAGCGAGAGATGAGCAGTTCTTC. This sequence encodes CASSQGLARDEQFF.

The chain joins TRBV6-5 to TRBJ2-7; the match to TRBD1 covers 7 bases. CDR1 is MNHEY, CDR2 SVGAGI, per germline. CDR3 length: 15 residues. V gave up 5 bases and J gave up 3 bases; unmatched junction bases: 10. The CDR3, as DNA: TGTGCCAGCAGTCCGATCGGGACAGCCCTCTACGAGCAGTACTTC. Amino acid sequence: CASSPIGTALYEQYF.

This rearrangement joins TRBV9 to TRBJ2-7, with D possibly TRBD1 on 6 matching bases. V lost 0 bases and J lost 4, with 14 bases in between. The CDR3 extends over 15 amino acids. Looked up from germline, CDR1 is SGDLS and CDR2 is YYNGEE. The CDR3 loop is CASSVGQGQVYEQYF. The DNA for the CDR3 is TGTGCCAGCAGCGTAGGGCAGGGGCAAGTATACGAGCAGTACTTC.

V usage is TRBV5-1 and J usage is TRBJ2-7, with D perhaps matching TRBD1 (5 bases). Trimming cost V 2 bases and J 6 bases, with 18 bases left between them. The germline V gene encodes CDR1 SGHRS and CDR2 YFSETQ. The CDR3 totals 15 residues. For the CDR3, the DNA is TGCGCCAGCAGCTTACAGGACGACCCCGTTCGCGAGCAGTACTTC. Translated: CASSLQDDPVREQYF.

The J gene is TRBJ2-5, the V gene TRBV6-2 or TRBV6-3, with D perhaps matching TRBD2 (5 bases). The CDR3 has 16 amino acids. The V and J ends lost 5 bases and 4 bases respectively, with 20 bases between them. Germline V gene data show CDR1 as MNHEY and CDR2 as SVGEGT. The CDR3 is CASSPLAGPEGETQYF. CDR3 coding DNA: TGTGCCAGCAGTCCCCTAGCCGGGCCAGAGGGAGAGACCCAGTACTTC.

V gene TRBV4-1 combines with J gene TRBJ1-2, with 7 bases that match TRBD1. After removal of 2 bases from V and 10 bases from J, the junction contained 10 bases not matched to a gene. CDR3 length: 14 residues. Germline V gene sequence: CDR1 MGHRA, CDR2 YSYEKL. For the CDR3, the DNA is TGCGCCAGCAGCCAACCGGGGACAGCCAACTACTACACCTTC. Protein product: CASSQPGTANYYTF.

The gene calls are TRBV2 and TRBJ2-7, with D possibly being TRBD1 (6 bases). The CDR3 extends over 14 amino acids. Germline values: CDR1 SNHLY, CDR2 FYNNEI. V lost 4 bases and J lost 9, with 19 bases in between. The CDR3 here is CASSVGQRGIGQYF. The DNA of the CDR3 is TGTGCCAGCAGTGTAGGACAGAGGGGTATTGGGCAGTACTTC.

The rearrangement joins TRBV10-3 to TRBJ2-2; TRBD1 agrees at 9 bases. J gave up 6 bases and V 10 bases, and 6 bases lay outside the gene matches. Per the germline V gene, CDR1 is ENHRY and CDR2 is SYGVKD. CDR3 length: 13 amino acids. The CDR3 DNA sequence: TGTGCCACCGGGACAGGGCGGGCCGGGGAGCTGTTTTTT. This encodes CATGTGRAGELFF.

The V and J genes are TRBV4-1 and TRBJ1-2; D gene ambiguous. Trimming cost V 2 bases and J 4 bases, with 11 bases left between them. CDR1 MGHRA and CDR2 YSYEKL come from the germline V gene. This CDR3 region has 14 residues. The DNA of the CDR3 is TGCGCCAGCAGCCAAACCGGGAACATCTATGGCTACACCTTC. It translates to CASSQTGNIYGYTF.

This chain uses TRBV2 with TRBJ1-2; the match to TRBD1 covers 7 bases. The V segment lost 8 bases and the J segment 8 bases; nucleotides outside the gene matches: 11. The CDR3 runs to 13 residues. Germline CDR1 SNHLY, CDR2 FYNNEI. DNA of the CDR3: TGTGCCAGCGGAGGACAGGATTTGGGAGGCTACACCTTC. This encodes CASGGQDLGGYTF.

The V call is TRBV4-1, the J call TRBJ1-2; TRBD1 aligns across 9 bases. V lost 2 bases, J lost 5 bases, and 9 bases stayed unmatched. CDR3 size: 16 residues. The germline gives CDR1 MGHRA, CDR2 YSYEKL. CDR3 nucleotide sequence: TGCGCCAGCAGCCAACTAAACAGGGGGCGCAGGTATGGCTACACCTTC. This sequence encodes CASSQLNRGRRYGYTF.

CDR3 sequence (DNA): TGTGCCAGCAGTTTGGGGGGTCGGATGACCTACGAGCAGTACTTC. It encodes CASSLGGRMTYEQYF. The genes are TRBV28 and TRBJ2-7; tentative D call: TRBD2 (6 bases). This CDR3 has 15 residues. CDR1 is MDHEN, CDR2 SYDVKM, per germline. Trimming shortened V by 3 bases and J by 2 bases, and 14 bases separated the two germline ends.

V is TRBV7-2 and J is TRBJ1-1; 8 positions agree with TRBD1. Germline CDR1 SGHTA, CDR2 FQGNSA. Unmatched junction bases numbered 4, after V lost 3 bases and J lost 4 bases. This CDR3 contains 14 residues. CDR3 coding DNA: TGTGCCAGCAGCTTCGGACAGGGCGGCACTGAAGCTTTCTTT. Translation gives CASSFGQGGTEAFF. The complete variable domain, with remaining parts taken from reference TRBV7-2 and TRBJ1-1, reads GAGVSQSPSNKVTEKGKDVELRCDPISGHTALYWYRQSLGQGLEFLIYFQGNSAPDKSGLPSDRFSAERTGGSVSTLTIQRTQQEDSAVYLCASSFGQGGTEAFFGQGTRLTVV.

This chain connects TRBV27 to TRBJ2-7, with 7 bases fitting TRBD2. Germline-derived CDR1 and CDR2 are MNHEY and SMNVEV (reference sequence). J lost 10 bases, V lost 6 bases, and 12 bases had no gene match. The CDR3 is 13 amino acids. The CDR3 DNA is TGTGCCAGCAGACTGGGGTCGGGAGGCGAACAGTACTTC. Translation gives CASRLGSGGEQYF.

This chain uses TRBV11-3 with TRBJ2-1; 7 bases align to TRBD1. The CDR3 is made up of 14 amino acids. With V trimmed by 5 bases and J by 5 bases, 6 bases remained unmatched. Germline V gene data show CDR1 as SGHNT and CDR2 as YENEEA. The CDR3 spells CASSLRDSHNEQFF. CDR3 in DNA: TGTGCCAGCAGCCTCCGGGACAGCCACAATGAGCAGTTCTTC.

The chain joins TRBV6-5 to TRBJ2-7; no firm D call. The germline V gene has CDR1 MNHEY and CDR2 SVGAGI. The V gene lost 0 bases and the J gene lost 2 bases, with 8 bases spanning the gap. The length of the CDR3 is 14 residues. The CDR3 loop is CASSYSRRTYEQYF. CDR3 nucleotide sequence: TGTGCCAGCAGTTACTCCCGGAGAACCTACGAGCAGTACTTC.

The rearrangement uses TRBV9 and TRBJ2-2, with 9 positions matching TRBD2. Germline CDR1 SGDLS, CDR2 YYNGEE. Germline trimming cut 4 bases from V and 7 bases from J; bases unmatched to any gene: 11. This CDR3 is 16 amino acids long. The CDR3 DNA reads TGTGCCAGCAGCCCCCGAGTAGCGGGGGCGGGCGGGGAGCTGTTTTTT. Its protein is CASSPRVAGAGGELFF.

The chain carries TRBV5-1 and TRBJ1-1; 7 bases map to TRBD1. Trimming removed 7 bases from V and 1 base from J; junction bases left unmatched: 4. In germline, CDR1 is SGHRS, CDR2 YFSETQ. The CDR3 runs 13 residues. The CDR3 sequence: CASRQGPNTEAFF. CDR3 DNA: TGCGCCAGCCGACAGGGCCCGAACACTGAAGCTTTCTTT.

J is TRBJ1-2 and V is TRBV12-3 or TRBV12-4; D is unresolved. The V gene lost 7 bases and the J gene lost 3 bases, with 6 bases spanning the gap. This CDR3 has 11 amino acids. The CDR3, as DNA: TGTGCCAGCACTCGGGACTATGGCTACACCTTC. Its translation is CASTRDYGYTF.